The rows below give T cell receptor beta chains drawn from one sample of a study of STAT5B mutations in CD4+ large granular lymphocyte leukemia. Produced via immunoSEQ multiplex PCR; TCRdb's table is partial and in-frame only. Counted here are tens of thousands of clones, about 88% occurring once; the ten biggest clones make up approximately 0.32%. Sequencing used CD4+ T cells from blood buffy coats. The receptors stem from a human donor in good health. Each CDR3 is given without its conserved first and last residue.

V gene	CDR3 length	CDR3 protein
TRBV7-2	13	ASSFDRGGHYEQY
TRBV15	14	ATSPRYSDHFYEQY
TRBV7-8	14	ASSLALRTSTDTQY
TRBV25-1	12	ASSVGQGGDTQY
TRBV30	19	AWSRPTHILLSGSSYNEQF
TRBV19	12	ASSIRGRTDTQY
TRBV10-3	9	AISESLGYT
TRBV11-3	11	ASARVSTGELF
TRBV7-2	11	ASSSLAGVEQY
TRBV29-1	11	SVGEPSGNTIY
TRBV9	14	ASSVVKGAGTGELF
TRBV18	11	ASSATGGTEAF
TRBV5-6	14	ASSQGQGASTDTQY
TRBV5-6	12	ASSLYSGAYGYT
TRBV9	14	ASSVGSGDSGNTIY
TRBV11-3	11	ASSLNGGDTQY
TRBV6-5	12	ASTAWGGNYGYT
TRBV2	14	ASSERTGGAGGELF
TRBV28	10	ASSLANYGYT
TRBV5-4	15	ASSLEGGAGGKETQY
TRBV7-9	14	ASSGGGGFTTGELF
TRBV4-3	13	ASSQEAAKGYGYT
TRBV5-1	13	ASGGVGLRTYEQY
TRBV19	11	ASSPSKYNEQF
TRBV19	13	ASREDTASYNEQF
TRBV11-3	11	ASSPASTDTQY
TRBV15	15	ATSREKPGQGNQPQH